This T cell receptor beta chain was obtained from a study of response to subunit inactivated influenza vaccine. Findings of the study overall: With each seasonal influenza vaccination, the authors suggested, few new T cells are recruited.

Remarks on this clonotype: Its antigen is undetermined.

TCRdb passed the RT-PCR reads through MiXCR, listing each CDR3 protein once. The sample shows over 800,000 distinct CDR3 sequences, 21% of them seen only once. CDR3 size: 14 residues. Germline CDR1 and CDR2: LGHDT and YNNKEL (reference sequence). The ends were cut back, 6 bases at V and 0 bases at J, with 12 bases in the middle. The chain combines TRBV3-1 with TRBJ2-7, with unresolved D. The TCR comes from a man aged 50 to 59 who received an inactivated influenza vaccine. The sequencing used PBMCs from blood, collected more than 4 days after vaccination. CDR3 region: CASSTDTYSYEQYF. Here the CDR3 DNA reads TGTGCCAGCAGTACAGACACCTACTCCTACGAGCAGTACTTC.